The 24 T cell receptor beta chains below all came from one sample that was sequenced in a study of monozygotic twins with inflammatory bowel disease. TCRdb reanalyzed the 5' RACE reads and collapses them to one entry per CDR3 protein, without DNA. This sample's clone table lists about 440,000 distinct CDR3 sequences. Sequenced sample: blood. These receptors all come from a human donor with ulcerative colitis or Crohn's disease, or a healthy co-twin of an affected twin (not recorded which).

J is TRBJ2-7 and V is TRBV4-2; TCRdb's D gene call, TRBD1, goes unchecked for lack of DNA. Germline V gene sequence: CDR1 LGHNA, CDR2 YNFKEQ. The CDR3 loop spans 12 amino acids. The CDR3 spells CASSQDGGSQYF.

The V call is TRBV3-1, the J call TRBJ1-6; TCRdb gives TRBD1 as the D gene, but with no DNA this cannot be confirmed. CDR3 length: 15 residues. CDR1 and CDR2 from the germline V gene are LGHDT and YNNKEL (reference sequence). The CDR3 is CASSQAGYTDSPLHF.

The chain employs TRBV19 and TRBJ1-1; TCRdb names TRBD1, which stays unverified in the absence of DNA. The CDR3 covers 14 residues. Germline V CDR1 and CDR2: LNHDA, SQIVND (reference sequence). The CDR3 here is CASSMWGLNTEAFF.

CDR3 protein: CATKEVSNTGELFF. The chain is built from TRBV10-3 and TRBJ2-2. There are 14 residues in the CDR3. CDR1 is ENHRY and CDR2 is SYGVKD in the germline V gene.

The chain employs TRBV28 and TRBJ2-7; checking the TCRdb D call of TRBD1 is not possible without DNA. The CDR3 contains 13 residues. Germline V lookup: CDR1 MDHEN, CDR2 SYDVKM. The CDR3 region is CASQGTGVHEQYF.

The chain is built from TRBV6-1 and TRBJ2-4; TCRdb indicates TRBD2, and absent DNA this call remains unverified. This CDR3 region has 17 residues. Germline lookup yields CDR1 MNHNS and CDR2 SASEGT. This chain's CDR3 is CASFPFAAGVAKNIQYF.

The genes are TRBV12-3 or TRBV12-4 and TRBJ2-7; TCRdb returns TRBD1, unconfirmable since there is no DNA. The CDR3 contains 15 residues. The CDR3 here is CASSTGGGLPGEQYF.

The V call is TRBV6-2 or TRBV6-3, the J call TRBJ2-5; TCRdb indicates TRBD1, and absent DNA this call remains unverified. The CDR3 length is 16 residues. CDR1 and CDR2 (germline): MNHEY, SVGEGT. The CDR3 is CASSYSRHQQGETQYF.

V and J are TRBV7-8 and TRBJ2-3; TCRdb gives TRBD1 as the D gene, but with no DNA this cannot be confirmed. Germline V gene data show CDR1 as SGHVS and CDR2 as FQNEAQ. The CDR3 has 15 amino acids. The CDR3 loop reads CASSSRDGARGTQYF.

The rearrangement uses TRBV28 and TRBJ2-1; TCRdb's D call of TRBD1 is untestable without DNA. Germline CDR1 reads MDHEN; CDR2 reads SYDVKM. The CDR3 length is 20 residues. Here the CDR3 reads CASSINRDRVLRAGAGEQFF. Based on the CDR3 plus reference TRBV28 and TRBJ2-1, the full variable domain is DVKVTQSSRYLVKRTGEKVFLECVQDMDHENMFWYRQDPGLGLRLIYFSYDVKMKEKGDIPEGYSVSREKKERFSLILESASTNQTSMYLCASSINRDRVLRAGAGEQFFGPGTRLTVL.

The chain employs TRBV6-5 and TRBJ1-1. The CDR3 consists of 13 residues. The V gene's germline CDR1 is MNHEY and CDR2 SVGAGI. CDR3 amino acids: CASSYGQNTEAFF.

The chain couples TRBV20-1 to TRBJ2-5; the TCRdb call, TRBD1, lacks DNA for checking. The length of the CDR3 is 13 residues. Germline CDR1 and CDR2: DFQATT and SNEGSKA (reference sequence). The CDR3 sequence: CSARTGRQETQYF.

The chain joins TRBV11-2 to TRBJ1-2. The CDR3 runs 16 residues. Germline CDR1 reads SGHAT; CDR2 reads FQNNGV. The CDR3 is CASRLASGVGLHGYTF.

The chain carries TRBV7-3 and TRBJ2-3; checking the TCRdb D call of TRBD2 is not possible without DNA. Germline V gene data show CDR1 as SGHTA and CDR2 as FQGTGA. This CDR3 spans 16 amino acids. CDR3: CASSTAGPEGTDTQYF. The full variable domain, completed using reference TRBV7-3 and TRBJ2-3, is GAGVSQTPSNKVTEKGKYVELRCDPISGHTALYWYRQSLGQGPEFLIYFQGTGAADDSGLPNDRFFAVRPEGSVSTLKIQRTERGDSAVYLCASSTAGPEGTDTQYFGPGTRLTVL.

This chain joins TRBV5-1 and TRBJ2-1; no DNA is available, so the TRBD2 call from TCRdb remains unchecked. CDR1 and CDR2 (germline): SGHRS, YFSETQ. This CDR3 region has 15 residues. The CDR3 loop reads CASSLALAPNNEQFF.

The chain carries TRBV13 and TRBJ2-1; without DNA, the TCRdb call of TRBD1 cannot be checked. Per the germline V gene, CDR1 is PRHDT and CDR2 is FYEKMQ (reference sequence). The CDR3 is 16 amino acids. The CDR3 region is CASSTPGRGSYNEQFF.

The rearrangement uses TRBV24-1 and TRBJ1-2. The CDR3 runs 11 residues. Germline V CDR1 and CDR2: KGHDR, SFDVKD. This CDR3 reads CATSDSQDYTF.

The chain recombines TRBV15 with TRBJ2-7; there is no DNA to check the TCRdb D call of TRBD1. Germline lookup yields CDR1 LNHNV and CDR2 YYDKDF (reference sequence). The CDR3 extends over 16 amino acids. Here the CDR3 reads CATSRNDRGRSYEQYF.

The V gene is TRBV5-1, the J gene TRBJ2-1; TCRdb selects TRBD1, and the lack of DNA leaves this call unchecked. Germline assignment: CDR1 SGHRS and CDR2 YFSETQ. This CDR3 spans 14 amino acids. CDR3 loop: CASRGSGGGNEQFF.

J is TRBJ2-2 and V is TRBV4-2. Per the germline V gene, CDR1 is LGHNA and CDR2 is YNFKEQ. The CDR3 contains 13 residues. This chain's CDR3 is CASSPGETGELFF.

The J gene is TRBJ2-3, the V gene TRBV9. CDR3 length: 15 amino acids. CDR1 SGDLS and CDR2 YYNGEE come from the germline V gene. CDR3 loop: CASSLRVSVTDTQYF.

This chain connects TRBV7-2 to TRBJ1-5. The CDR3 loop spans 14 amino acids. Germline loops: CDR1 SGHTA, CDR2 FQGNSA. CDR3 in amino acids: CASSLTGRLQPQHF.

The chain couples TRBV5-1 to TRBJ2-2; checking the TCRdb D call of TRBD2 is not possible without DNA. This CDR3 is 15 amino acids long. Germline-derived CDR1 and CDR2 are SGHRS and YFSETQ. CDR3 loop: CASSLVSIGGGELFF.

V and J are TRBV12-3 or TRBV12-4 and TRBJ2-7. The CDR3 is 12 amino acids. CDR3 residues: CASSPTGHEQYF.